A selection of T cell receptor beta chains follows, all from one sample in a study of shared clonotypes between healthy human individuals. Assay used: immunoSEQ multiplex PCR; TCRdb lists only in-frame clones, some missing. This sample has some 2.1 million clones, with approximately 94% found just once. What was sequenced was naive CD8+ T cells sorted from blood. These receptors were taken from a man aged 18 to 35 in good health. Each CDR3 is given with its conserved first and last residue. The order of the fields is D gene, J gene, V gene, clone size, CDR3 DNA, CDR3 protein. A D gene is named only where the DNA matches it firmly. Clone sizes are given selectively: once, few, many, or a class where the clone is expanded.

D gene: -; J gene: TRBJ2-7; V gene: TRBV13; clone size: -; CDR3 DNA: TGTGCCAGCAGCTTAGGGGGCTACGAGCAGTACTTC; CDR3 protein: CASSLGGYEQYF
D gene: TRBD1; J gene: TRBJ2-6; V gene: TRBV4-1; clone size: -; CDR3 DNA: TGCGCCAGCAGCCAAGAATCGGGACAGAACTCTGGGGCCAACGTCCTGACTTTC; CDR3 protein: CASSQESGQNSGANVLTF
D gene: TRBD1; J gene: TRBJ1-2; V gene: TRBV2; clone size: few; CDR3 DNA: TGTGCCAGCATCTCACCGGACAGGGCTAACTATGGCTACACCTTC; CDR3 protein: CASISPDRANYGYTF
D gene: -; J gene: TRBJ1-2; V gene: TRBV2; clone size: -; CDR3 DNA: TGTGCCAGCAGTGGCGAGGGAAACTATGGCTACACCTTC; CDR3 protein: CASSGEGNYGYTF
D gene: -; J gene: TRBJ1-5; V gene: TRBV7-9; clone size: -; CDR3 DNA: TGTGCCAGCAGCTTGTACAATCAGCCCCAGCATTTT; CDR3 protein: CASSLYNQPQHF
D gene: -; J gene: TRBJ2-7; V gene: TRBV6-5; clone size: -; CDR3 DNA: TGTGCCAGCAGTTCGGGGTGGGGGATCTCCTACGAGCAGTACTTC; CDR3 protein: CASSSGWGISYEQYF
D gene: -; J gene: TRBJ2-1; V gene: TRBV6-5; clone size: -; CDR3 DNA: TGTGCCAGCAGTTACTTTGAGGGTAATGAGCAGTTCTTC; CDR3 protein: CASSYFEGNEQFF
D gene: -; J gene: TRBJ1-1; V gene: TRBV9; clone size: -; CDR3 DNA: -; CDR3 protein: CASSSSTHEAFF
D gene: TRBD1; J gene: TRBJ1-2; V gene: TRBV7-9; clone size: -; CDR3 DNA: TGTGCCAGCAGCACCGGGACAGGGGGTTACCCCGCTGGCTACACCTTC; CDR3 protein: CASSTGTGGYPAGYTF
D gene: TRBD2; J gene: TRBJ2-1; V gene: TRBV27; clone size: -; CDR3 DNA: TGTGCCAGCAGTTCCCGGACTAGCGGGAGCGGTTACAATGAGCAGTTCTTC; CDR3 protein: CASSSRTSGSGYNEQFF
D gene: TRBD2; J gene: TRBJ2-3; V gene: TRBV29-1; clone size: -; CDR3 DNA: TGCAGCGTTTACCGACTAGCGGAAACAGATACGCAGTATTTT; CDR3 protein: CSVYRLAETDTQYF
D gene: -; J gene: TRBJ2-2; V gene: TRBV28; clone size: -; CDR3 DNA: TGTGCCAGCAGCCCACTCGGGTACACCGGGGAGCTGTTTTTT; CDR3 protein: CASSPLGYTGELFF
D gene: TRBD2; J gene: TRBJ2-1; V gene: TRBV11-2; clone size: -; CDR3 DNA: TGTGCCAGCAGCTTAGGGACTAGCGTGGCGGTCGTGTTCTTC; CDR3 protein: CASSLGTSVAVVFF
D gene: TRBD1; J gene: TRBJ1-4; V gene: TRBV4-1; clone size: -; CDR3 DNA: TGCGCCAGCAGCCAAGATCGTCTTGGACAGGGGAAAGGAACTAATGAAAAACTGTTTTTT; CDR3 protein: CASSQDRLGQGKGTNEKLFF
D gene: TRBD1; J gene: TRBJ2-7; V gene: TRBV5-1; clone size: -; CDR3 DNA: TGCGCCAGCAGCTATGGACAGGGGCCTTCCTACGAGCAGTACTTC; CDR3 protein: CASSYGQGPSYEQYF
D gene: TRBD1; J gene: TRBJ2-7; V gene: TRBV13; clone size: -; CDR3 DNA: TGTGCCAGCAGCCCGATGACAGGGGCTAGCTACGAGCAGTACTTC; CDR3 protein: CASSPMTGASYEQYF
D gene: TRBD2; J gene: TRBJ2-7; V gene: TRBV27; clone size: -; CDR3 DNA: TGTGCCAGCAGTTTAGGCGGGAGTCTCTACGAGCAGTACTTC; CDR3 protein: CASSLGGSLYEQYF
D gene: TRBD1; J gene: TRBJ1-4; V gene: TRBV6-1; clone size: -; CDR3 DNA: TGTGCCAGCAGTGAAGAACAGGGGCAATGGGAAAAACTGTTTTTT; CDR3 protein: CASSEEQGQWEKLFF
D gene: -; J gene: TRBJ1-2; V gene: TRBV4-1; clone size: -; CDR3 DNA: TGCGCCAGCAGCCAAGCGAGGGCCATGGGAGGCTACACCTTC; CDR3 protein: CASSQARAMGGYTF
D gene: -; J gene: TRBJ1-1; V gene: TRBV7-2; clone size: -; CDR3 DNA: TGTGCCAGCAGCTTAGTGTCCGGTCCGAACACTGAAGCTTTCTTT; CDR3 protein: CASSLVSGPNTEAFF
D gene: TRBD1; J gene: TRBJ2-7; V gene: TRBV27; clone size: -; CDR3 DNA: TGTGCCAGCAGTTTTCTACAGGGGGACGAGCAGTACTTC; CDR3 protein: CASSFLQGDEQYF
D gene: -; J gene: TRBJ1-1; V gene: TRBV13; clone size: -; CDR3 DNA: TGTGCCAGCAGCTTCCTGGGGGGGCTGAACACTGAAGCTTTCTTT; CDR3 protein: CASSFLGGLNTEAFF
D gene: -; J gene: TRBJ2-3; V gene: TRBV7-2; clone size: -; CDR3 DNA: TGTGCCAGCAGCTTAGGGGCAGGGGGCACAGATACGCAGTATTTT; CDR3 protein: CASSLGAGGTDTQYF
D gene: TRBD1; J gene: TRBJ1-4; V gene: TRBV25-1; clone size: -; CDR3 DNA: TGTGCCAGCAGTGACTCCGAACAGGGGATCTACGAAAAACTGTTTTTT; CDR3 protein: CASSDSEQGIYEKLFF
D gene: -; J gene: TRBJ1-2; V gene: TRBV5-6; clone size: -; CDR3 DNA: TGTGCCAGCAGCTCCACATTAGTCTTTAATGGCTACACCTTC; CDR3 protein: CASSSTLVFNGYTF
D gene: TRBD2; J gene: TRBJ2-2; V gene: TRBV9; clone size: -; CDR3 DNA: TGTGCCAGCAGCGGAGGCGGGGGCACCGGGGAGCTGTTTTTT; CDR3 protein: CASSGGGGTGELFF
D gene: -; J gene: TRBJ1-3; V gene: TRBV5-6; clone size: once; CDR3 DNA: TGTGCCAGCAGCGCCGGGCTTTCTGGAAACACCATATATTTT; CDR3 protein: CASSAGLSGNTIYF
D gene: -; J gene: TRBJ2-3; V gene: TRBV13; clone size: once; CDR3 DNA: TGTGCCAGCAGCTTAGGCCTGCAGACCCAGGATTTT; CDR3 protein: CASSLGLQTQDF
D gene: -; J gene: TRBJ1-1; V gene: TRBV30; clone size: -; CDR3 DNA: TGTGCCTGGAGTGGGCTCTTTGTATGGCACACTGAAGCTTTCTTT; CDR3 protein: CAWSGLFVWHTEAFF
D gene: TRBD2; J gene: TRBJ2-3; V gene: TRBV5-6; clone size: -; CDR3 DNA: TGTGCCAGCTGCAAGACTAGCGGGGGGGCGGATACGCAGTATTTT; CDR3 protein: CASCKTSGGADTQYF
D gene: -; J gene: TRBJ2-2; V gene: TRBV19; clone size: -; CDR3 DNA: TGTGCCAGTAGGCGGGGCGGGGAGCTGTTTTTT; CDR3 protein: CASRRGGELFF
D gene: -; J gene: TRBJ2-5; V gene: TRBV14; clone size: -; CDR3 DNA: TGTGCCAGCAGCCAAGGGACAGCACCCCAAGAGACCCAGTACTTC; CDR3 protein: CASSQGTAPQETQYF
D gene: TRBD1; J gene: TRBJ2-7; V gene: TRBV11-2; clone size: -; CDR3 DNA: TGTGCCAGCAGCTTGGGGACAGGGGGGTACGAGCAGTACTTC; CDR3 protein: CASSLGTGGYEQYF
D gene: -; J gene: TRBJ1-1; V gene: TRBV27; clone size: -; CDR3 DNA: TGTGCCAGCAGTTTGTCTAGTATTGACGGGGCTTTCTTT; CDR3 protein: CASSLSSIDGAFF
D gene: -; J gene: TRBJ1-2; V gene: TRBV23-1; clone size: -; CDR3 DNA: TGCGCCAGCAGTCAATTTGGGGGTGTTGGCTATGGCTACACCTTC; CDR3 protein: CASSQFGGVGYGYTF